In this sample, the clone carrying this T cell receptor (beta chain) turned up many times. The antigen remains undetermined. The record originates from a study of T cell repertoires in cytomegalovirus infection. Whole-study context: Use of recently identified HLA-C-restricted and well-studied HLA-B-restricted CMV epitopes was part of the study. The study's findings and limits: Predominance within the ex vivo response was attributable to HLA-C-restricted CMV-specific TCR beta clonotypes.

Each CDR3 protein is one row after TCRdb ran MiXCR on the reads. The sample has nearly 700,000 distinct CDR3 sequences; approximately 33% are singletons. The V end was cut by 5 bases, the J end by 2 bases, with 21 bases between. The germline CDR1 and CDR2 sequences are SGHTA and FQGNSA. The CDR3 is 18 residues long. The V and J genes are TRBV7-2 and TRBJ1-4; D is perhaps TRBD1 (5 bases). The receptor comes from a human donor in good health (CMV status not recorded). Some clones in this sample may be carry-over from other donors' samples. The sequenced sample was cultured PBMCs, obtained from culture after CMV antigen stimulation. This CDR3 is CASSLSGFRRATNEKLFF. In nucleotides, the CDR3 is TGTGCCAGCAGCCTCTCGGGGTTTCGCAGGGCCACTAATGAAAAACTGTTTTTT.